This note documents a single T cell receptor beta chain sequence. This clonotype was counted between two and nine times. Its antigen remains undetermined. Base qualities are not at hand, and no much larger clone is one base apart. The protocol used for the library was RT-PCR. The instrument given in TCRdb is Illumina MiSeq. TCRdb reprocessed the public reads (quality trimming at Q25 with fastp, clone calling with MiXCR) and kept in-frame beta chains. Duplicate CDR3 protein sequences are folded into a single record with the most common DNA and genes. This sample gives about 700,000 distinct CDR3 sequences in total; 12% to 15% of them show up just once. Roughly 3.9% of the sample comes from the top ten. The sample belongs to a study (dated by TCRdb to about 2016). Measured from the cysteine to the phenylalanine, the CDR3 is 13 residues long. The kept DNA is CDR3 alone, 39 bases in frame from the first base. V loses 3 bases at its end and J loses 7 bases; junction bases beyond the gene matches: 4. Via the germline V gene, CDR1 is SGHTA and CDR2 FQGNSA.

This TCR came from a female donor in good health, serving as a healthy control. Sequenced input: memory CD4+ T cells from blood. This sequence uses TRBV7-2 and TRBJ1-1; 8 middle bases align to TRBD1. The nucleotide sequence reads as follows: TGTGCCAGCAGCTTGAACAGGGGGGATGAAGCTTTCTTT. Translated, it gives CASSLNRGDEAFF.